This TCR beta chain is drawn from a study of T cell changes during pregnancy in multiple sclerosis. Profiled with immunoSEQ multiplex PCR; TCRdb holds only in-frame clones, not every one. The top ten hold about 2.9% of the sample, which has some 100,000 clones, 91% seen once. This clonotype originated in a female donor with multiple sclerosis, enrolled in a pregnancy study. The sample was peripheral blood, taken in the second trimester of pregnancy.

This chain's CDR3 is CASSLAIPVPEQFF. The DNA for the CDR3 is TGTGCCAGCAGCTTAGCTATCCCAGTTCCTGAGCAGTTCTTC. This rearrangement joins TRBV7-2 to TRBJ2-1, with D unresolved. V was shortened by 0 bases and J by 9 bases, with 12 bases between the two germline ends. The germline V gene has CDR1 SGHTA and CDR2 FQGNSA. The CDR3 runs 14 residues.